These T cell receptor beta chains were read from a single sample in a study of blood T cell repertoires in COVID-19. Using immunoSEQ multiplex PCR, the repertoire was profiled, and TCRdb retains in-frame clones only, with some absent. The sample includes approximately 140,000 clones, 85% to 90% of them seen just once. Sequencing input: peripheral blood. Receptors originate from a man aged 70 or older with active COVID-19. The CDR3 runs from the conserved cysteine through the conserved F or W. The D gene is left open where the match is weak. Clone size is shown for a subset of rows, as once, few, many or a class of expanded clone.

d_gene,len,j_gene,abundance,v_gene,CDR3aa,CDR3nt
-,15,TRBJ2-7,-,TRBV19,CASSITFGQTYEQYF,TGTGCCAGTAGTATAACGTTCGGACAGACCTACGAGCAGTACTTC
TRBD1,14,TRBJ2-7,-,TRBV6-5,CASRGTGGIYEQYF,TGTGCCAGCCGCGGGACAGGGGGTATCTACGAGCAGTACTTC
-,12,TRBJ1-1,-,TRBV10-3,CAISDGETEAFF,TGTGCCATCAGCGATGGAGAGACTGAAGCTTTCTTT
TRBD1,14,TRBJ2-7,-,TRBV29-1,CSVAGTGVVGEQYF,TGCAGCGTCGCCGGGACAGGGGTTGTGGGCGAGCAGTACTTC
-,13,TRBJ1-1,-,TRBV5-4,CASSLDMNTEAFF,TGTGCCAGCAGCTTGGACATGAACACTGAAGCTTTCTTT
-,15,TRBJ1-1,once,TRBV21-1,CASSKYAAMNTEAFF,TGTGCCAGCAGCAAATACGCGGCGATGAACACTGAAGCTTTCTTT
-,16,TRBJ1-2,few,TRBV28,CASSLHRAGRSYGYTF,TGTGCCAGCAGTTTGCACAGGGCAGGACGAAGCTATGGCTACACCTTC
TRBD2,16,TRBJ2-3,-,TRBV9,CASSPGGTQITDTQYF,TGTGCCAGCAGCCCCGGGGGGACTCAAATTACCGATACGCAGTATTTT
TRBD1,13,TRBJ2-5,many,TRBV2,CASSDDRGKTQYF,TGTGCCAGCAGTGACGACAGGGGAAAGACCCAGTACTTC
TRBD1,13,TRBJ1-2,-,TRBV6-6,CASSYGTGHGYTF,TGTGCCAGCAGTTACGGGACAGGGCATGGCTACACCTTC
-,15,TRBJ1-6,-,TRBV28,CASRPQEGVNSPLHF,TGTGCCAGCAGACCCCAGGAAGGGGTTAATTCACCCCTCCACTTT
-,13,TRBJ2-1,-,TRBV6-2/TRBV6-3,CASSYSGLNEQFF,TGTGCCAGCAGTTATTCGGGACTGAATGAGCAGTTCTTC
TRBD1,14,TRBJ1-4,-,TRBV5-1,CASRSTGGVEKLFF,TGCGCCAGCAGAAGTACAGGGGGCGTTGAAAAACTGTTTTTT
TRBD2,15,TRBJ2-7,-,TRBV27,CASSSAGVGVGEQYF,TGTGCCAGCAGCTCCGCGGGGGTAGGTGTCGGCGAGCAGTACTTC
-,13,TRBJ2-7,-,TRBV29-1,CSVYDSSSHEQYF,TGCAGCGTTTACGACAGCTCATCCCACGAGCAGTACTTC
-,14,TRBJ1-4,-,TRBV9,CASSPQVQGEKLFF,TGTGCCAGCAGCCCACAGGTTCAGGGGGAAAAACTGTTTTTT
TRBD2,15,TRBJ2-2,-,TRBV5-1,CASTLAGGDTGELFF,TGCGCCAGCACCTTAGCGGGAGGGGACACCGGGGAGCTGTTTTTT
TRBD1,15,TRBJ2-5,once,TRBV18,CASQRAQGAWETQYF,TGTGCCAGCCAGCGAGCTCAGGGGGCATGGGAGACCCAGTACTTC
TRBD2,15,TRBJ2-7,few,TRBV5-1,CASSFEGLAPYEQYF,TGCGCCAGCAGCTTTGAGGGACTAGCGCCGTACGAGCAGTACTTC
-,15,TRBJ1-1,once,TRBV5-1,CASSAWAGLNTEAFF,TGCGCCAGCAGCGCGTGGGCCGGCCTGAACACTGAAGCTTTCTTT
-,17,TRBJ2-2,once,TRBV19,CASSSSGRTANTGELFF,TGTGCCAGTAGTTCCTCGGGGAGGACGGCGAACACCGGGGAGCTGTTTTTT
TRBD1,14,TRBJ2-7,-,TRBV11-2,CASSRTGSKYEQYF,TGTGCCAGCAGCCGGACAGGGAGTAAATACGAGCAGTACTTC
-,15,TRBJ1-5,-,TRBV9,CASSARGYSNQPQHF,TGTGCCAGCAGCGCCAGGGGTTATAGCAATCAGCCCCAGCATTTT
TRBD2,14,TRBJ2-1,once,TRBV6-4,CASSGEAGVGEQFF,TGTGCCAGCAGTGGTGAAGCGGGAGTCGGTGAGCAGTTCTTC
-,17,TRBJ2-6,once,TRBV28,CASWQGQGSPGANVLTF,TGTGCCAGCTGGCAGGGGCAGGGGAGTCCTGGGGCCAACGTCCTGACTTTC
-,16,TRBJ1-4,-,TRBV5-4,CASSTGMMAQGEKLFF,TGTGCCAGCAGCACCGGGATGATGGCACAGGGTGAAAAACTGTTTTTT
TRBD2,14,TRBJ2-3,-,TRBV3-1/TRBV3-2,CASSQSGSRDTQYF,TGTGCCAGCAGCCAAAGCGGGAGCAGAGATACGCAGTATTTT